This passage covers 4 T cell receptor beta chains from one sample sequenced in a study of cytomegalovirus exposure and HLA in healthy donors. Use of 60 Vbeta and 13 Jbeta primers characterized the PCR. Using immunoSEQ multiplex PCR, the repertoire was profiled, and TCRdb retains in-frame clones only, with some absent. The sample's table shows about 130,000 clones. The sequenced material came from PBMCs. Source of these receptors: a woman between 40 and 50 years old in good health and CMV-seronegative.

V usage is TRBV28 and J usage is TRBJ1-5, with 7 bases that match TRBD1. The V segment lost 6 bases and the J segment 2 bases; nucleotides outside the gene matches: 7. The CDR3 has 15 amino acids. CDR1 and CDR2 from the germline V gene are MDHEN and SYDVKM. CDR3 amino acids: CASRPRGLGNQPQHF. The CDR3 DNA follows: TGTGCCAGCAGACCTAGGGGGCTTGGCAATCAGCCCCAGCATTTT. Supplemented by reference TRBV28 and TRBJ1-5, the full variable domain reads DVKVTQSSRYLVKRTGEKVFLECVQDMDHENMFWYRQDPGLGLRLIYFSYDVKMKEKGDIPEGYSVSREKKERFSLILESASTNQTSMYLCASRPRGLGNQPQHFGDGTRLSIL.

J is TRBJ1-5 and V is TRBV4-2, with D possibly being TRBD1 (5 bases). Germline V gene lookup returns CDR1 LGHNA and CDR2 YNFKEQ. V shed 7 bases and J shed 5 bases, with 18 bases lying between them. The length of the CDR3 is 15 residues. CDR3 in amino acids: CASTLSPQGDQPQHF. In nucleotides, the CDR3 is TGTGCCAGCACCCTAAGTCCCCAGGGCGATCAGCCCCAGCATTTT.

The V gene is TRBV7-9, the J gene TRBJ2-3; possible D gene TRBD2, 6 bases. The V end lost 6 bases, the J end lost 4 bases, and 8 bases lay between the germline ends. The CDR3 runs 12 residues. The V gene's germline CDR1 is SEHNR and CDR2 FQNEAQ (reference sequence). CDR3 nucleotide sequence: TGTGCCAGCAGAAGACTAGCAGATACGCAGTATTTT. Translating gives CASRRLADTQYF.

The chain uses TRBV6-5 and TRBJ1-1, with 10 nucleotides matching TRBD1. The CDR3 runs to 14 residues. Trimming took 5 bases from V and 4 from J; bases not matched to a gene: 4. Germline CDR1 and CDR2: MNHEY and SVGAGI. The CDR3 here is CASSRQGASTEAFF. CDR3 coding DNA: TGTGCCAGCAGTCGACAGGGGGCGAGCACTGAAGCTTTCTTT.